This TCR beta chain was sequenced in a study of spatial heterogeneity in lung cancer. This CDR3 comprises 14 residues. Looked up from germline, CDR1 is PRHDT and CDR2 is FYEKMQ (reference sequence). V was pared by 10 bases and J by 0 bases, with 15 bases between. The time point: sample taken at primary tumor resection. No cells were sorted before sequencing. The whole RNA sequenced was extracted from tumor, nontumor lung or frozen PBMC. A total of around 72 untreated early-stage non-small cell lung cancer patients served as donors. This clonotype showed up many times. Single TCR cDNA molecules each had their own unique molecular identifier. MiXCR, applied by TCRdb to the 5' RACE reads, yields one record per CDR3 protein. This sample has around 25,000 distinct CDR3 sequences, with 13% found just once.

Source: PBMCs, taken at surgery. This clonotype was obtained from a female donor with early-stage non-small cell lung cancer. V and J are TRBV13 and TRBJ1-1, with a tentative D call TRBD1 (5 bases). Here the CDR3 reads CATTTQGLNTEAFF. The CDR3 DNA is TGTGCCACGACAACTCAGGGACTGAACACTGAAGCTTTCTTT.